The next 6 T cell receptor beta chains were all read from a single sample in a study of radiation and T cells in renal cell carcinoma (dated by TCRdb to the early 2020s). The protocol used for the library was the immunoSEQ multiplex PCR assay. The clones in this table, taken by TCRdb from immuneACCESS, are in-frame only. Not every clone is retained; where verified, under half of the shortfall comes from an unresolved V gene, and the cause of the rest is unknown. For this sample there are 97,000 or so clones; roughly 84% appear just once. The ten biggest clones cover approximately 7.8% of the sample. Explained via the paper, the time point label denotes: blood 4 weeks post-SBRT, at nephrectomy. Reading the label with the study, this specimen's treatment or condition is: 15 Gy SBRT to primary tumor, nephrectomy 4 weeks later. The sample in question was blood, obtained from a patient whose treatment included radiotherapy and nephrectomy. These receptors were collected from a man between 60 and 75 years old with renal cell carcinoma.

The V gene is TRBV10-1, the J gene TRBJ2-7, with D hard to call. V lost 0 bases and J lost 5, with 5 bases in between. This CDR3 is built from 12 residues. The germline V gene encodes CDR1 WNHNN and CDR2 SYGVQD (reference sequence). CDR3 bases: TGCGCCAGCAGTGAGTCGTCGAACGAGCAGTACTTC. Translating gives CASSESSNEQYF.

The CDR3 coding sequence is TGTGCCAGCAGCGTAGGGACTACCAGCACCGGGGAGCTGTTTTTT. The encoded protein is CASSVGTTSTGELFF. The rearrangement links TRBV9 to TRBJ2-2; D perhaps matches TRBD2 (6 bases). Germline V gene lookup returns CDR1 SGDLS and CDR2 YYNGEE. The CDR3 is 15 residues long. V lost 0 bases and J lost 4, with 10 bases in between.

The chain couples TRBV28 to TRBJ2-5; no clear D gene. Between the trimmed V and J ends, which lost 5 bases and 9 bases, there was a span of 19 bases. This CDR3 region has 14 residues. Germline V gene sequence: CDR1 MDHEN, CDR2 SYDVKM. Here the CDR3 reads CASSPPTGVWAQYF. The CDR3 coding sequence is TGTGCCAGCAGTCCACCGACCGGAGTGTGGGCCCAGTACTTC.

This sequence joins TRBV10-2 and TRBJ2-2; D gene ambiguous. Trimming left V 10 bases short and J 2 bases short, with 11 bases between. This CDR3 is 13 amino acids long. Germline CDR1 and CDR2: WSHSY and SAAADI. In DNA, the CDR3 is TGCGCCATCTCAGATGGAAACACCGGGGAGCTGTTTTTT. Protein sequence: CAISDGNTGELFF.

The CDR3 here is CAWGTGRGAKNIQYF. The CDR3 region has the DNA TGTGCCTGGGGGACAGGGAGAGGAGCCAAAAACATTCAGTACTTC. This chain uses TRBV30 with TRBJ2-4; 9 bases agree with TRBD1. The V segment lost 5 bases and the J segment 0 bases; nucleotides outside the gene matches: 5. The CDR3 totals 15 residues. Germline CDR1 GTSNPN, CDR2 SVGIG (reference sequence). Full variable domain (missing parts from reference TRBV30 and TRBJ2-4): SQTIHQWPATLVQPVGSPLSLECTVEGTSNPNLYWYRQAAGRGLQLLFYSVGIGQISSEVPQNLSASRPQDRQFILSSKKLLLSDSGFYLCAWGTGRGAKNIQYFGAGTRLSVL.

This chain joins TRBV7-6 and TRBJ1-4, with D perhaps TRBD1 (5 bases). The CDR3 is made up of 14 amino acids. Germline CDR1 reads SGHVS; CDR2 reads FNYEAQ. Between the trimmed V and J ends, which lost 5 bases and 10 bases, there was a span of 17 bases. Here the CDR3 reads CASSDVVGGGKLFF. CDR3 DNA: TGTGCCAGCAGCGATGTAGTCGGGGGGGGAAAACTGTTTTTT.